Each of the 24 T cell receptor beta chains below was sequenced from the same sample in a study of immune characterization of retroperitoneal liposarcoma. Each CDR3 protein gets one entry after TCRdb re-called the PCR reads with MiXCR. The sample carries about 19,000 distinct CDR3 sequences, 35% to 45% recorded once. Sequencing was carried out using blood. These receptors originate from a male donor with retroperitoneal liposarcoma.

V and J are TRBV6-6 and TRBJ1-2, with TRBD1 as a possible D gene (6 bases). The germline V and J ends were trimmed by 8 bases and 2 bases, with 18 bases remaining between them. This CDR3 is 15 amino acids long. Germline V gene data show CDR1 as MNHNY and CDR2 as SVGAGI (reference sequence). CDR3 DNA: TGTGCCAGCGGGGACCCTACAGGGTCCAACTATGGCTACACCTTC. It is translated as CASGDPTGSNYGYTF.

The chain employs TRBV6-1 and TRBJ1-1, with 8 bases fitting TRBD1. The V and J ends lost 6 bases and 5 bases, in that order; junction bases with no gene match: 5. CDR3 size: 13 residues. Germline CDR1 is MNHNS and CDR2 is SASEGT. CDR3 DNA sequence: TGTGCCAGCAGAACAGGGGGACTTACTGAAGCTTTCTTT. Translating gives CASRTGGLTEAFF.

This clonotype was seen a few times. V usage is TRBV6-2 or TRBV6-3 and J usage is TRBJ2-1, with D perhaps given as TRBD1 or TRBD2 (5 bases each). The CDR3 is 12 amino acids. The germline V gene encodes CDR1 MNHEY and CDR2 SVGEGT. The V end was cut by 0 bases, the J end by 9 bases, with 6 bases between. The CDR3 DNA follows: TGTGCCAGCAGTTACTCGAGGGGTGAGCAGTTCTTC. This translates into CASSYSRGEQFF.

The genes are TRBV12-3 or TRBV12-4 and TRBJ2-3; the D gene is possibly TRBD2 (6 bases). Trimming took 6 bases from V and 1 from J, leaving 20 bases between them. This CDR3 has 17 residues. The CDR3 region is CASSNLVAGRGTDTQYF. For the CDR3, the DNA is TGTGCCAGCAGCAACCTCGTCGCGGGAAGGGGCACAGATACGCAGTATTTT.

This clonotype was found a few times. The gene calls are TRBV6-1 and TRBJ2-3; possibly TRBD1 for D (6 bases). The CDR3 has 15 residues. Germline CDR1 reads MNHNS; CDR2 reads SASEGT. Deletions cut 8 bases from V and 3 bases from J, with 18 bases between. The CDR3 nucleotides are TGTGCCAGCGCCTACTTCGGGCAGGGGACAGATACGCAGTATTTT. Translating gives CASAYFGQGTDTQYF.

This clonotype occurred a few times. The rearrangement uses TRBV25-1 and TRBJ2-1; 7 bases map to TRBD2. Unmatched junction bases numbered 14, after V lost 4 bases and J lost 2 bases. This CDR3 has 18 residues. Per germline, CDR1 MGHDK and CDR2 SYGVNS. This CDR3 is CASSGGRSPGEPYNEQFF. CDR3 nucleotides: TGTGCCAGCAGTGGCGGGAGATCCCCCGGGGAGCCCTACAATGAGCAGTTCTTC. Filled out from reference TRBV25-1 and TRBJ2-1, the complete variable domain reads EADIYQTPRYLVIGTGKKITLECSQTMGHDKMYWYQQDPGMELHLIHYSYGVNSTEKGDLSSESTVSRIRTEHFPLTLESARPSHTSQYLCASSGGRSPGEPYNEQFFGPGTRLTVL.

This clonotype showed up many times. The chain carries TRBV6-1 and TRBJ2-1; D perhaps matches TRBD1 (6 bases). Trimming took 4 bases from V and 10 from J, leaving 20 bases between them. Germline CDR1 and CDR2: MNHNS and SASEGT. The length of the CDR3 is 15 residues. This CDR3 reads CASSAGQSFSYEQFF. In DNA, the CDR3 is TGTGCCAGCAGTGCCGGACAGTCGTTTTCCTACGAGCAGTTCTTC.

This chain joins TRBV7-2 and TRBJ2-2; the D gene is possibly TRBD2 (5 bases). With 5 bases removed from V and 1 base from J, the gap between germline ends came to 11 bases. CDR1 is SGHTA, CDR2 FQGNSA, per germline. This CDR3 has 15 amino acids. The CDR3 DNA follows: TGTGCCAGCAGCCCCGACGCGGGGAACACCGGGGAGCTGTTTTTT. It codes for CASSPDAGNTGELFF.

This clonotype appeared a few times. The chain links TRBV6-1 to TRBJ2-2, with a possible D match to TRBD2 (6 bases). V dropped 8 bases and J dropped 4 bases, with 14 bases sitting between them. Germline values: CDR1 MNHNS, CDR2 SASEGT. This CDR3 spans 14 amino acids. The CDR3 DNA reads as TGTGCCAGCGGACGGAGGGAGGCCACCGGGGAGCTGTTTTTT. Its protein product is CASGRREATGELFF.

The CDR3 spells CASSLSRGGGEPQYF. The CDR3 DNA is TGTGCCAGCAGTTTATCCAGGGGGGGTGGGGAGCCCCAGTACTTC. The rearrangement joins TRBV27 to TRBJ2-4; TRBD1 or TRBD2 may be the D gene (7 bases each). Germline CDR1 is MNHEY and CDR2 is SMNVEV (reference sequence). CDR3 size: 15 residues. Trimming left V 0 bases short and J 13 bases short, with 19 bases between.

By share of the sample, this clonotype is medium-sized (0.01 to 0.1%). This chain uses TRBV6-1 with TRBJ2-5; D not certain. Germline V gene data show CDR1 as MNHNS and CDR2 as SASEGT. Trimming took off 2 bases at V and 7 bases at J, with 11 bases between the two ends. The CDR3 loop spans 13 amino acids. The CDR3 nucleotides read TGTGCCAGCAGTGAAACGGGCCCGGGGACCCAGTACTTC. It codes for CASSETGPGTQYF.

This chain links TRBV3-1 with TRBJ2-5; maybe TRBD2 (5 bases). The tail of the sequence fits TRBJ2-7 better, so the J call may be wrong. The CDR3 covers 15 residues. Germline V gene lookup returns CDR1 LGHDT and CDR2 YNNKEL (reference sequence). The CDR3 sequence: CASSQDPRAAYEQYF. The DNA for the CDR3 is TGTGCCAGCAGCCAAGACCCGAGGGCCGCCTACGAGCAGTACTTC.

This clonotype has ten or more counts. The rearrangement links TRBV7-2 to TRBJ1-2; TRBD1 aligns across 8 bases. The CDR3 runs to 16 residues. The germline V gene has CDR1 SGHTA and CDR2 FQGNSA. V trimming: 5 bases; J trimming: 0 bases; junction bases outside the gene matches: 8. CDR3 in DNA: TGTGCCAGCAGCCTCCCAGGGGGCCTAGCTAACTATGGCTACACCTTC. Residues: CASSLPGGLANYGYTF.

Points on this clonotype: This may come from a read error, since a much larger clone is one base off. The rearrangement uses TRBV6-1 and TRBJ2-7; D is unclear. The CDR3 totals 12 residues. CDR1 MNHNS and CDR2 SASEGT come from the germline V gene. Here the CDR3 DNA reads TGTGCCGGCAGTCTATCTCTGCGCGAGCAGTACTTC. Translated, it gives CAGSLSLREQYF.

For this clonotype: An end of the junction differs from the germline gene, which may be a read error. The chain recombines TRBV7-2 with TRBJ2-7; no clear D. The germline CDR1 and CDR2 sequences are SGHTA and FQGNSA. The CDR3 has 12 amino acids. CDR3 in amino acids: CASSLGFYEQYF. The CDR3 DNA is TGCGCCAGCAGCTTAGGATTTTACGAGCAGTACTTC.

This clonotype was counted ten times or more. The rearrangement joins TRBV12-3 or TRBV12-4 to TRBJ2-1; D possibly corresponds to TRBD2 (7 bases). Trimming stripped 5 bases from V and 13 bases from J, with 18 bases between. The CDR3 extends over 13 amino acids. CDR3 DNA sequence: TGTGCCAGCAGTCGTGCAAGGGGGGGGACCCAGTTCTTC. It translates to CASSRARGGTQFF.

J is TRBJ2-5 and V is TRBV4-3, with D possibly TRBD2 on 5 matching bases. V lost 4 bases, J lost 3 bases, and 18 bases lay in between. Germline assignment: CDR1 LGHNA and CDR2 YSLEER. The length of the CDR3 is 16 residues. The CDR3 region is CASSLLGVGEKETQYF. CDR3 DNA: TGCGCCAGCAGCCTCCTAGGAGTGGGAGAAAAAGAGACCCAGTACTTC.

This clonotype showed up many times. The V call is TRBV12-3 or TRBV12-4, the J call TRBJ1-4, with 9 bases fitting TRBD1. CDR3 length: 17 residues. After removal of 4 bases from V and 0 bases from J, the junction contained 6 bases not matched to a gene. CDR3 sequence reads: CASSYWTGASTNEKLFF. The CDR3 region has the DNA TGTGCCAGCAGTTACTGGACAGGGGCCTCAACTAATGAAAAACTGTTTTTT.

By share, this clonotype counts as medium-sized. The chain has TRBV6-1 and TRBJ2-1; perhaps TRBD1 as D (6 bases). This CDR3 contains 15 residues. The germline V and J ends were trimmed by 6 bases and 8 bases, with 20 bases remaining between them. Germline V CDR1 and CDR2: MNHNS, SASEGT. The CDR3: CASRTGLLGDDEQFF. CDR3 nucleotides: TGTGCCAGCAGAACAGGGCTTTTAGGGGACGATGAGCAGTTCTTC.

This clonotype ranks as medium-sized. The chain joins TRBV6-1 to TRBJ2-3; maybe TRBD1 (5 bases). V was pared by 5 bases and J by 2 bases, with 17 bases between. The germline V gene has CDR1 MNHNS and CDR2 SASEGT. CDR3 length: 16 residues. CDR3 protein: CASSYDSVGATDTQYF. CDR3 DNA sequence: TGTGCCAGCAGTTACGACTCGGTTGGGGCCACAGATACGCAGTATTTT.

Comments on this clonotype: One end of the junction fails to match germline, which may point to a read error. The rearrangement joins TRBV7-2 to TRBJ2-5, with D tentatively TRBD1 or TRBD2 (5 bases each). Looked up from germline, CDR1 is SGHTA and CDR2 is FQGNSA. The CDR3 loop spans 14 amino acids. Here the CDR3 reads CASSLQWDGEIQYF. DNA for the CDR3: TGTGCCAGCAGCTTACAATGGGACGGAGAGATCCAGTACTTC. Together with reference TRBV7-2 and TRBJ2-5, the CDR3 gives the full variable domain: GAGVSQSPSNKVTEKGKDVELRCDPISGHTALYWYRQSLGQGLEFLIYFQGNSAPDKSGLPSDRFSAERTGGSVSTLTIQRTQQEDSAVYLCASSLQWDGEIQYFGPGTRLLVL.

In the case of this clonotype: An end of the junction differs from the germline gene, which may be a read error. The gene calls are TRBV11-2 and TRBJ2-6; 12 nucleotides agree with TRBD1. The CDR3 sequence is 17 residues long. Germline V gene data show CDR1 as SGHAT and CDR2 as FQNNGV. CDR3 sequence (DNA): TGTGCCACCAGCTTAGATGCCGGGGACAGGGGGCACGAGAGCCGGTTCTTC. It translates to CATSLDAGDRGHESRFF.

The gene calls are TRBV27 and TRBJ1-1; no reliable D call. The V gene's germline CDR1 is MNHEY and CDR2 SMNVEV (reference sequence). V gave up 2 bases and J gave up 3 bases, with 7 bases separating them. This CDR3 region has 13 residues. The chain's CDR3 is CASSLGSDTEAFF. CDR3 nucleotide sequence: TGTGCCAGCAGTTTAGGTTCAGACACTGAAGCTTTCTTT.

The chain joins TRBV6-1 to TRBJ2-1; D gene unclear. Germline V gives CDR1 MNHNS, CDR2 SASEGT. The CDR3 totals 15 residues. V dropped 8 bases and J dropped 6 bases, with 20 bases sitting between them. As DNA, the CDR3 is TGTGCCAGCCGATACACTTCGGTAGTCGGCAATGAGCAGTTCTTC. It is translated as CASRYTSVVGNEQFF.